This entry lists 21 T cell receptor beta chains sequenced from one sample in a study of a mutant IDH1 vaccine in newly diagnosed glioma. These receptors are not linked to any known antigen. Time point in this sample: week 5, during vaccination. Topical imiquimod accompanied each vaccine dose, which consisted of 300 ug of mutant IDH1 20-mer peptide. The data were produced by immunoSEQ multiplex PCR, yet TCRdb's version contains in-frame clones alone and is incomplete. The sample contains some 35,000 clones, about four fifths of which appear only once. The material sequenced was PBMCs, taken from a glioma patient whose treatment included an IDH1 peptide vaccine. All receptors come from a man in his forties or fifties with glioma.

For the CDR3, the DNA is TGTGCCAGCAGTGGCGGCTTGCGCCCCTACGAGCAGTACTTC. Translating it yields CASSGGLRPYEQYF. The chain recombines TRBV27 with TRBJ2-7; D is ambiguous. The CDR3 loop spans 14 amino acids. V was clipped by 5 bases and J by 2 bases, with 13 bases between them. Germline CDR1 and CDR2: MNHEY and SMNVEV (reference sequence).

Only a few counts were recorded for this clone. This chain connects TRBV4-1 to TRBJ1-1; perhaps TRBD1 as D (6 bases). V dropped 4 bases and J dropped 2 bases, with 14 bases sitting between them. Looked up from germline, CDR1 is MGHRA and CDR2 is YSYEKL. CDR3 length: 15 amino acids. The CDR3 region is CASSRAWTANTEAFF. The CDR3 DNA sequence: TGCGCCAGCAGCCGAGCTTGGACAGCCAACACTGAAGCTTTCTTT.

This clone was found a few times. The chain joins TRBV9 to TRBJ1-6; 9 bases fit TRBD1. This CDR3 is 14 amino acids long. In germline, CDR1 is SGDLS, CDR2 YYNGEE. J lost 10 bases, V lost 4 bases, and 6 bases had no gene match. The chain's CDR3 is CASSTGTGSSPLHF. The CDR3 DNA sequence: TGTGCCAGCAGCACCGGGACAGGGAGCTCACCCCTCCACTTT.

The sample holds a few counts of this clone. The rearrangement joins TRBV18 to TRBJ1-1; D call uncertain. Germline lookup yields CDR1 KGHSH and CDR2 LQKENI. V lost 2 bases to trimming and J lost 1 base, with 8 bases between them. The CDR3 totals 14 residues. The CDR3 loop reads CASSPETSNTEAFF. DNA of the CDR3: TGTGCCAGCTCACCAGAAACATCGAACACTGAAGCTTTCTTT.

This chain joins TRBV7-9 and TRBJ1-2, with a tentative D call TRBD1 (6 bases). In germline, CDR1 is SEHNR, CDR2 FQNEAQ (reference sequence). V lost 6 bases, J lost 1 base, and 9 bases lay in between. The CDR3 loop spans 13 amino acids. The CDR3 DNA sequence: TGTGCCAGCAGTATACAGGGTAACTATGGCTACACCTTC. This encodes CASSIQGNYGYTF.

This clone showed up just once. The chain uses TRBV2 and TRBJ2-5, with a possible D match to TRBD1 (5 bases). The CDR3 runs 11 residues. CDR1 SNHLY and CDR2 FYNNEI come from the germline V gene. Between the trimmed V and J ends, which lost 2 bases and 7 bases, there was a span of 5 bases. The CDR3 spells CASSERGTQYF. As DNA, the CDR3 is TGTGCCAGCAGTGAAAGGGGGACCCAGTACTTC.

This chain connects TRBV7-2 to TRBJ1-3; D is unresolved. The CDR3 consists of 15 residues. Germline loops: CDR1 SGHTA, CDR2 FQGNSA. V shed 3 bases and J shed 4 bases, with 13 bases lying between them. Here the CDR3 reads CASSFYQTDGNTIYF. The DNA for the CDR3 is TGTGCCAGCAGCTTTTATCAGACGGACGGAAACACCATATATTTT.

The V gene is TRBV27, the J gene TRBJ2-7; 12 bases line up with TRBD2. This CDR3 comprises 14 residues. Trimming took 6 bases from V and 2 from J; bases not matched to a gene: 2. Germline lookup yields CDR1 MNHEY and CDR2 SMNVEV (reference sequence). The CDR3 here is CASRGLAGAYEQYF. The DNA of the CDR3 is TGTGCCAGCAGGGGACTAGCGGGCGCCTACGAGCAGTACTTC.

This chain uses TRBV12-1 with TRBJ1-3; no check of the table's D call, TRBD1, against the DNA was made. TRBV12-1 is recorded as a pseudogene. The CDR3 is made up of 12 amino acids. For the CDR3, the DNA is TGTGCCAGGGGGACAGTCGGAAACACCATATATTTT. This gives the protein CARGTVGNTIYF.

The chain employs TRBV2 and TRBJ2-1; TRBD2 matches 8 bases. The CDR3 sequence is 15 residues long. Germline CDR1 reads SNHLY; CDR2 reads FYNNEI. V gave up 7 bases and J gave up 4 bases; unmatched junction bases: 9. CDR3 DNA sequence: TGTGCCAGCACCTCGGGAGGCGGGGGGTACAATGAGCAGTTCTTC. Its protein is CASTSGGGGYNEQFF.

The rearrangement uses TRBV7-9 and TRBJ1-3, with a possible D match to TRBD1 (5 bases). In germline, CDR1 is SEHNR, CDR2 FQNEAQ (reference sequence). This CDR3 has 14 amino acids. V lost 5 bases and J 3 bases, leaving 11 bases between the germline ends. The CDR3 reads CASSGGTDGNTIYF. DNA of the CDR3: TGTGCCAGCAGCGGCGGGACGGATGGAAACACCATATATTTT. Full variable domain (missing parts from reference TRBV7-9 and TRBJ1-3): DTGVSQNPRHKITKRGQNVTFRCDPISEHNRLYWYRQTLGQGPEFLTYFQNEAQLEKSRLLSDRFSAERPKGSFSTLEIQRTEQGDSAMYLCASSGGTDGNTIYFGEGSWLTVV.

The chain uses TRBV5-4 and TRBJ2-4, with 11 bases aligning to TRBD1. The CDR3 loop spans 16 amino acids. The J segment lost 6 bases and the V segment lost 4 bases, leaving 9 bases of the junction unmatched. Germline loops: CDR1 SGHNT, CDR2 YYREEE (reference sequence). CDR3 residues: CASSTGQGAKRNIQYF. CDR3 DNA sequence: TGTGCCAGCAGCACCGGACAGGGGGCTAAGAGAAACATTCAGTACTTC.

The J gene is TRBJ2-7, the V gene TRBV10-2; tentative D call: TRBD2 (5 bases). Trimming cost V 6 bases and J 4 bases, with 10 bases left between them. Germline CDR1 reads WSHSY; CDR2 reads SAAADI. This CDR3 is built from 12 residues. The CDR3 loop reads CASRGRGYEQYF. CDR3 bases: TGCGCCAGCAGGGGGAGAGGTTACGAGCAGTACTTC.

The chain carries TRBV14 and TRBJ2-7; 8 bases fit TRBD1. The J segment lost 4 bases and the V segment lost 4 bases, leaving 12 bases of the junction unmatched. Germline-derived CDR1 and CDR2 are SGHDN and FVKESK. The CDR3 has 16 residues. The CDR3 nucleotides read TGTGCCAGCAGCCTTTTAGGACAGGGAGAGCAATACGAGCAGTACTTC. Its protein product is CASSLLGQGEQYEQYF.

The chain has TRBV7-9 and TRBJ2-5; D ambiguous. Germline V lookup: CDR1 SEHNR, CDR2 FQNEAQ (reference sequence). CDR3 size: 13 residues. V was pared by 4 bases and J by 5 bases, with 11 bases between. For the CDR3, the DNA is TGTGCCAGCAGCTACCTAGTGGACGAGACCCAGTACTTC. As protein: CASSYLVDETQYF.

The rearrangement uses TRBV5-4 and TRBJ2-2; D possibly corresponds to TRBD2 (6 bases). Germline assignment: CDR1 SGHNT and CDR2 YYREEE (reference sequence). The V and J ends lost 4 bases and 1 base respectively, with 14 bases between them. CDR3 length: 16 amino acids. In nucleotides, the CDR3 is TGTGCCAGCAGCCCCACGGGGGTGGGGAACACCGGGGAGCTGTTTTTT. Translated: CASSPTGVGNTGELFF.

The chain joins TRBV6-1 to TRBJ2-2; no firm D call. Between the trimmed V and J ends, which lost 2 bases and 4 bases, there was a span of 5 bases. The CDR3 has 13 residues. CDR1 is MNHNS and CDR2 is SASEGT in the germline V gene. The CDR3 nucleotides read TGTGCCAGCAGTGAATCTTTCACCGGGGAGCTGTTTTTT. This sequence encodes CASSESFTGELFF.

The chain is built from TRBV7-8 and TRBJ1-3; D is ambiguous. Trimming pared 0 bases from V and 0 bases from J, leaving 3 bases between. The CDR3 has 14 amino acids. Germline V gives CDR1 SGHVS, CDR2 FQNEAQ. The CDR3, as DNA: TGTGCCAGCAGCTTAGCTGCCTCTGGAAACACCATATATTTT. It encodes CASSLAASGNTIYF.

The rearrangement joins TRBV7-9 to TRBJ2-7, with D possibly being TRBD2 (6 bases). Germline lookup yields CDR1 SEHNR and CDR2 FQNEAQ (reference sequence). This CDR3 contains 15 residues. V was clipped by 7 bases and J by 0 bases, with 16 bases between them. In DNA, the CDR3 is TGTGCCAGCAACTCGGGGGACTTTAGCTCCTACGAGCAGTACTTC. It translates to CASNSGDFSSYEQYF.

The chain links TRBV5-1 to TRBJ2-2; 10 nucleotides agree with TRBD2. The V segment lost 1 base and the J segment 3 bases; nucleotides outside the gene matches: 3. The CDR3 sequence is 16 residues long. The germline V gene encodes CDR1 SGHRS and CDR2 YFSETQ. CDR3 in DNA: TGCGCCAGCAGCTTGAGGCTAGCGGGAGACACCGGGGAGCTGTTTTTT. This codes for CASSLRLAGDTGELFF.

This clone appeared once. This CDR3 reads CASSYRGLVSTDTQYF. The CDR3 bases are TGTGCCAGCAGTTACCGCGGTTTGGTCAGTACAGATACGCAGTATTTT. The V gene is TRBV6-5, the J gene TRBJ2-3, with D uncertain. Per germline, CDR1 MNHEY and CDR2 SVGAGI. This CDR3 spans 16 amino acids. V was cut by 2 bases and J by 3 bases, with 15 bases left in between.